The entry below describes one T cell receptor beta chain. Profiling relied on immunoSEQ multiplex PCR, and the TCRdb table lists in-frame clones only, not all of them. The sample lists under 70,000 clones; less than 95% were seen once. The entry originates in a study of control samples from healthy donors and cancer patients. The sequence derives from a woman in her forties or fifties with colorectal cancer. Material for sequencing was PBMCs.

The CDR3 protein is CASSNRQGGNEKLFF. CDR3 nucleotide sequence: TGTGCCAGCAGCAACAGACAGGGGGGGAATGAAAAACTGTTTTTT. V usage is TRBV14 and J usage is TRBJ1-4; 9 bases align to TRBD1. The CDR3 has 15 amino acids. V dropped 5 bases and J dropped 5; count of bases not matched to a gene: 6. Germline values: CDR1 SGHDN, CDR2 FVKESK.